The rows below give T cell receptor beta chains drawn from one sample of a study of T cell responses to AZD1222 COVID-19 vaccine. Sequenced by immunoSEQ multiplex PCR; TCRdb stores in-frame clones only, minus some. The table includes around 130,000 clones, around 94% detected once. The material sequenced was peripheral blood, taken on day 0 of AZD1222 vaccination. Receptors originate from an adult in good health. Both conserved end residues are part of each CDR3. The D gene is left open where the match is weak.

>TRBJ1-2|.|TRBV5-6
TGTGCCAGCAGCTTGCGCCCATCAAGTCATGGCTACACCTTC
CASSLRPSSHGYTF
>TRBJ2-3|.|TRBV15
TGTGCCACCAGCAGAGATAGGGGATTGGGCACAGATACGCAGTATTTT
CATSRDRGLGTDTQYF
>TRBJ1-5|.|TRBV6-5
TGTGCCGGGGGGAGGGAATCGAATCAGCCCCAGCATTTT
CAGGRESNQPQHF
>TRBJ2-5|TRBD2|TRBV7-3
TGTGCCAGCAGCTTAACGGGAGGGCAAGAGACCCAGTACTTC
CASSLTGGQETQYF
>TRBJ2-3|.|TRBV15
TGTGCCACCAGGTCTAGCAGCACAGATACGCAGTATTTT
CATRSSSTDTQYF
>TRBJ2-3|.|TRBV28
TGTGCCAGCAGTTCTTTGGCGGGATCTGGCACAGATACGCAGTATTTT
CASSSLAGSGTDTQYF
>TRBJ1-1|.|TRBV4-2
TGTGCCAGCAGCCAAGATGGATGGGGTGAAGCTTTCTTT
CASSQDGWGEAFF
>TRBJ2-3|TRBD1|TRBV6-6
TGTGCCAGCAGTCAATTCACCATTCAGGGGGCGCGGCCAGATACGCAGTATTTT
CASSQFTIQGARPDTQYF
>TRBJ1-2|TRBD1|TRBV5-8
TGTGCCAGCAGCTTGGCCGGGAGACAGGGTTTTGGCTACACCTTC
CASSLAGRQGFGYTF
>TRBJ2-7|.|TRBV28
TGTGCCAGCAGTTTTTACAGGAAACTTTACGAGCAGTACTTC
CASSFYRKLYEQYF
>TRBJ2-3|TRBD2|TRBV27
TGTGCCAGCAGTTTATTTCTTAGCGGGAGTGGAGATACGCAGTATTTT
CASSLFLSGSGDTQYF
>TRBJ2-5|.|TRBV5-1
TGCGCCAGCAGCTTGGTGTCGGGAGCCGGGGGAGAGACCCAGTACTTC
CASSLVSGAGGETQYF